This T cell receptor beta chain was recorded in a study of cytotoxic CD8 clonotypes in ibrutinib-treated CLL. Findings of the study overall: Contraction or stability on treatment was seen for public clonotypes, which were uncommon.

This clone showed up just once. No antigen is known for it. This CDR3 contains 16 residues. V was clipped by 4 bases and J by 10 bases, with 23 bases between them. The germline CDR1 and CDR2 sequences are MDHEN and SYDVKM. Libraries were prepared by immunoSEQ multiplex PCR; TCRdb keeps only in-frame clonotypes and omits some of them. The table records a few hundred thousand clones, 60% to 80% of them present only once. This rearrangement joins TRBV28 to TRBJ2-1, with a tentative D call TRBD2 (7 bases). This material consisted of PBMCs, taken after 36 months of ibrutinib treatment. The TCR was taken from a human donor with chronic lymphocytic leukemia. This chain's CDR3 is CASSSPRGAGPLEQFF. CDR3 DNA: TGTGCCAGCAGTTCTCCTCGGGGGGCAGGGCCTTTAGAGCAGTTCTTC.